This is a list of T cell receptor beta chains from one sample in a study of radiotherapy plus CTLA-4 blockade in lung cancer. Data came from immunoSEQ multiplex PCR; TCRdb stores just in-frame clones and leaves some out. The sample contains roughly 97,000 clones, about four fifths of which appear only once. This sample comprised peripheral blood, obtained from a patient treated with radiotherapy plus ipilimumab. These receptors all come from a human donor with non-small cell lung cancer who had a partial response to radiotherapy plus ipilimumab. Some clones in this sample may be carry-over from other donors' samples. The CDR3 runs from the conserved cysteine through the conserved F or W. The order of the fields is clone size, V gene, J gene, D gene, CDR3 protein. D genes are given only for firm matches. Clone size appears in some rows only: once, few, many, or a class for an expanded clone.

>few|TRBV28|TRBJ2-5|TRBD2
CASRPGGQETQYF
>-|TRBV10-3|TRBJ2-2|TRBD2
CAISESTSGRFGNTGELFF
>-|TRBV28|TRBJ2-6|-
CASGTGLAGANVLTF
>-|TRBV9|TRBJ2-7|-
CASSVEPSENYEQYF
>few|TRBV7-9|TRBJ1-1|-
CASSLAAGSEAFF
>-|TRBV6-6|TRBJ2-7|TRBD2
CASSYLLAGEGGEQYF
>-|TRBV2|TRBJ1-2|TRBD1
CASSRTGGISVYGYTF
>-|TRBV30|TRBJ1-5|TRBD1
CAWQQGASNQPQHF
>once|TRBV7-9|TRBJ2-1|TRBD2
CASSLAGGPGFF
>-|TRBV7-2|TRBJ2-7|TRBD2
CASSSPGLAGTEQYF
>-|TRBV29-1|TRBJ2-3|TRBD2
CSVSLAGKDTDTQYF
>once|TRBV28|TRBJ1-6|TRBD1
CASSMDRGNSPLHF
>few|TRBV4-1|TRBJ2-3|TRBD2
CASSQGILAGGRDTQYF
>-|TRBV7-8|TRBJ1-6|-
CATNPQSVSSPLHF
>-|TRBV5-1|TRBJ2-2|-
CASSFGPGNTGELFF
>-|TRBV5-5|TRBJ2-5|-
CASSLDQGQETQYF
>-|TRBV28|TRBJ1-2|-
CASSLGGAKANYGYTF
>few|TRBV4-1|TRBJ1-1|-
CASGSPLGLRTEAFF
>many|TRBV5-1|TRBJ1-3|-
CASSHAKYSYSGNTIYF
>few|TRBV7-9|TRBJ1-5|TRBD1
CASSSSTGAQGPQHF
>-|TRBV7-3|TRBJ2-1|-
CASSLTSTTENEQFF
>-|TRBV11-2|TRBJ2-7|TRBD1
CASSRRGTGALSQYF
>-|TRBV2|TRBJ2-3|-
CASGDTGALKNTQYF
>-|TRBV18|TRBJ2-1|-
CASQPDLWSRSEQFF
>once|TRBV6-6|-|TRBD1
CASSGDRVHEQYF
>-|TRBV14|TRBJ1-1|TRBD1
CASSQNRGTAAEAFF
>-|TRBV19|TRBJ2-7|TRBD2
CASSLAGSSYEQYF
>-|TRBV6-6|TRBJ1-2|-
CASSPFDRYGYTF
>few|TRBV11-2|TRBJ2-1|TRBD2
CASSLVRLAGAGAYNEQFF
>once|TRBV7-2|TRBJ1-5|TRBD1
CASSPFWGTGGQPQHF
>-|TRBV28|TRBJ2-7|TRBD1
CAINRGYEQYF
>-|TRBV7-6|TRBJ2-7|-
CASSLGRGEQYF
>few|TRBV29-1|TRBJ1-1|-
CSVQRGGALNTEAFF